This TCR beta chain was sequenced for a study of T cell responses to AZD1222 COVID-19 vaccine. Trimming removed 4 bases at V and 6 bases at J, with 7 bases between. This CDR3 is built from 13 residues. Germline V gene lookup returns CDR1 SGHTA and CDR2 FQGTGA. TCRdb's copy holds only in-frame clones and misses some; the assay was immunoSEQ multiplex PCR. This repertoire shows some 150,000 clones, roughly 90% found once; its top ten account for 4.5% to 5.5%. The source material was peripheral blood, sampled 28 days after the second dose of the MenACWY control vaccine. This sequence originates from an adult who received the MenACWY meningococcal vaccine as a control. This chain uses TRBV7-3 with TRBJ1-6; D gene uncertain. The CDR3 DNA is TGTGCCAGCAGCTACGCTCGTAATTCACCCCTCCACTTT. This codes for CASSYARNSPLHF.